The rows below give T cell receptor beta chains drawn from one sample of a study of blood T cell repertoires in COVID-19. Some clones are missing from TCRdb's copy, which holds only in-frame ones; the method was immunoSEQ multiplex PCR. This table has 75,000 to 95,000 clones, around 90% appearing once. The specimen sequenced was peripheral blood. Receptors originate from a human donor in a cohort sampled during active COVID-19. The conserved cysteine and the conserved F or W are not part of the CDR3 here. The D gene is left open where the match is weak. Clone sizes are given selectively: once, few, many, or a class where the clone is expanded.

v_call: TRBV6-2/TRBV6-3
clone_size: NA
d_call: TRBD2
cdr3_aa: ASSYPVAGFSYNEQF

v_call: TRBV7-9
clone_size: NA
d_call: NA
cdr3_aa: ASSLITGNTEAF

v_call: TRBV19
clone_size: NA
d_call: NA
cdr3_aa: ASSPLKRVEDTDTQY

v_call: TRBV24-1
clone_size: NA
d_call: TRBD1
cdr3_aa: ATSAGTGHRYEQY

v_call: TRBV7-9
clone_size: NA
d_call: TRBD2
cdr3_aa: ASTQTGGRTYNEQF

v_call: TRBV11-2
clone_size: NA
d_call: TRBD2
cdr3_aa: ASSLGAGGAHNEQF

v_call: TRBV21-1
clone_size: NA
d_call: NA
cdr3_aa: ASSPEALEQY

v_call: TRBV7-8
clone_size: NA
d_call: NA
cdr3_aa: ASTQGPEAF

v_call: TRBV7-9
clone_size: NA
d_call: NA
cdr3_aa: ASSSVGGSTSNYGYT

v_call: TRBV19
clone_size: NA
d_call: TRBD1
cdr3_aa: ASSLLQGPSTDTQY

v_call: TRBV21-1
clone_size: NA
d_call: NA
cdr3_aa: ASSILIHSGSTDTQY

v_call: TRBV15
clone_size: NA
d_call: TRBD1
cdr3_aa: ATSRDEGGTGGEQY

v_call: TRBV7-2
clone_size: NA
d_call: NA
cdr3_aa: ASSLSGQTYTGELF

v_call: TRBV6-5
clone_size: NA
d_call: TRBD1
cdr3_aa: ASSYGQGSVRTEAF

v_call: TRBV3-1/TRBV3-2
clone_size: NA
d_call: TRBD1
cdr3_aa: ASSPGTAYNEQF

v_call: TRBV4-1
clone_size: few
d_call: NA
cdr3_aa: ASSPILRDYYGYT

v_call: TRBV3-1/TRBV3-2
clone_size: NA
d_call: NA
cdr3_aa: ASSPSIGSTEAF

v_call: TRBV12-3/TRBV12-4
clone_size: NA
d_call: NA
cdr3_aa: ASTDRATIY